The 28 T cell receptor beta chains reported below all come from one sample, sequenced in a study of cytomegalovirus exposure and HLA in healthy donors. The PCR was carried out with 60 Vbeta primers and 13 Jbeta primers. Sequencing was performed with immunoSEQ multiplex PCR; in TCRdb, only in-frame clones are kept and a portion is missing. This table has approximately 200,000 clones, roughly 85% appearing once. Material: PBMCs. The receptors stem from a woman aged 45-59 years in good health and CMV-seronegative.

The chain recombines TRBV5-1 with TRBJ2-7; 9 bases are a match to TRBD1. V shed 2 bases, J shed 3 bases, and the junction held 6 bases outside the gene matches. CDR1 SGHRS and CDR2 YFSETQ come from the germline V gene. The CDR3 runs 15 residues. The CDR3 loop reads CASSLNRDRVYEQYF. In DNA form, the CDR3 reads TGCGCCAGCAGCTTAAACCGGGACAGGGTCTACGAGCAGTACTTC.

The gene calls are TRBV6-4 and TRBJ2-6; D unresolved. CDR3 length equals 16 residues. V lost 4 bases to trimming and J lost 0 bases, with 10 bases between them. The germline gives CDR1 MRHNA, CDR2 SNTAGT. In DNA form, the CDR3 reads TGTGCCAGCAGTGTAGAGGTTTCCTCTGGGGCCAACGTCCTGACTTTC. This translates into CASSVEVSSGANVLTF.

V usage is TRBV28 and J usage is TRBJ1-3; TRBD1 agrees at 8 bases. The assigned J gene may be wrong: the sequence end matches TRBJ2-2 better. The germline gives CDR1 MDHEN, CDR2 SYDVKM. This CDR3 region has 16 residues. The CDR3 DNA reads TGTGCCAGCACCACGACCGGGACAGGACACACCGGGGAGCTGTTTTTT. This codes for CASTTTGTGHTGELFF.

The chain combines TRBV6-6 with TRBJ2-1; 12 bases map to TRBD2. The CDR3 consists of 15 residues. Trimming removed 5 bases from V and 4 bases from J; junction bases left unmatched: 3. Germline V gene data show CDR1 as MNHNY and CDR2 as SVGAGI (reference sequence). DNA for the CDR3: TGTGCCAGCAGTCGGACTAGCGGGAAATACAATGAGCAGTTCTTC. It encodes CASSRTSGKYNEQFF.

The CDR3: CASKLAGAVDTQYF. CDR3 bases: TGTGCCAGCAAACTAGCGGGAGCCGTAGATACGCAGTATTTT. This chain uses TRBV11-2 with TRBJ2-3, with 11 bases matching TRBD2. V trimming: 7 bases; J trimming: 5 bases; junction bases outside the gene matches: 5. In germline, CDR1 is SGHAT, CDR2 FQNNGV. The CDR3 is 14 amino acids.

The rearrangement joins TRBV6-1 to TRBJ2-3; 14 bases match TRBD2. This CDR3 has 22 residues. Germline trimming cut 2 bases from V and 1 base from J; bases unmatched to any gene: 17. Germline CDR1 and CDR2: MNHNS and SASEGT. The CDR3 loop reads CASSELTTYGTSGRYRTDTQYF. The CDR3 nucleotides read TGTGCCAGCAGTGAACTGACAACCTACGGGACTAGCGGGAGATATCGCACAGATACGCAGTATTTT.

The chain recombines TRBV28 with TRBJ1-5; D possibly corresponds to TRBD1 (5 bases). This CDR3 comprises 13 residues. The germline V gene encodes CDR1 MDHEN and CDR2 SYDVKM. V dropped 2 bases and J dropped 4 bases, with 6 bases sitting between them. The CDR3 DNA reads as TGTGCCAGCAGTTTAAAGGGGAATCAGCCCCAGCATTTT. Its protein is CASSLKGNQPQHF.

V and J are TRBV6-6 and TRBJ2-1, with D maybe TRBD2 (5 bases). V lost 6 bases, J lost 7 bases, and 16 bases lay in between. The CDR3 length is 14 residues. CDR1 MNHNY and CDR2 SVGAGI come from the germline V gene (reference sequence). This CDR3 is CASSSTRRGNEQFF. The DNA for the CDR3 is TGTGCCAGCAGCTCCACGCGGCGAGGGAATGAGCAGTTCTTC.

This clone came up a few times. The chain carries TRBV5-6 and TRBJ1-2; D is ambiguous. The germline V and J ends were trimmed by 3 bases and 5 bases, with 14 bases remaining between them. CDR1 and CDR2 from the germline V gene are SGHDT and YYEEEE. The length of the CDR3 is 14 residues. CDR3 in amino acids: CASSSLSAAYGYTF. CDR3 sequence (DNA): TGTGCCAGCAGCTCCCTTTCGGCGGCATATGGCTACACCTTC.

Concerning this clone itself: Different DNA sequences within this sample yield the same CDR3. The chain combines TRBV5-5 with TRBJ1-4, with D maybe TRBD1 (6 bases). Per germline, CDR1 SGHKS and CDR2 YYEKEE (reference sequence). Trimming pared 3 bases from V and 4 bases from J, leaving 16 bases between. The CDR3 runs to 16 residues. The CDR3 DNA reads TGTGCCAGCAGCTCGGCGGGGGGCCCGGGTAATGAAAAACTGTTTTTT. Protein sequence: CASSSAGGPGNEKLFF. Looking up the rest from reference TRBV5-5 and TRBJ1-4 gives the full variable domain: DAGVTQSPTHLIKTRGQQVTLRCSPISGHKSVSWYQQVLGQGPQFIFQYYEKEERGRGNFPDRFSARQFPNYSSELNVNALLLGDSALYLCASSSAGGPGNEKLFFGSGTQLSVL.

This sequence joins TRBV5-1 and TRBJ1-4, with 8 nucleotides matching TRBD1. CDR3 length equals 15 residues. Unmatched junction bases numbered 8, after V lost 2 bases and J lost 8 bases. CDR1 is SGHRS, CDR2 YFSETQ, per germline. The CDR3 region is CASSFIGTGREKLFF. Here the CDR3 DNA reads TGCGCCAGCAGCTTTATAGGGACAGGACGCGAAAAACTGTTTTTT.

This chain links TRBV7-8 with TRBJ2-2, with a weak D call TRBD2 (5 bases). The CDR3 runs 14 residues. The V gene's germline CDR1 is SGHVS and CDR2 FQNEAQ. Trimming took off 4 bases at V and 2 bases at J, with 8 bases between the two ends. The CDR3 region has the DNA TGTGCCAGCAGCTCCGGGGTCAACACCGGGGAGCTGTTTTTT. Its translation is CASSSGVNTGELFF.

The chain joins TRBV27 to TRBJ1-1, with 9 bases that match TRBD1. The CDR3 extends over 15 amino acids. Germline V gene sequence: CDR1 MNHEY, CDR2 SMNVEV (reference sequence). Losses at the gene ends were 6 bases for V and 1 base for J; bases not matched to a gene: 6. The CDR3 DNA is TGTGCCAGCAGCAGAATGGGACAGGGGAACACTGAAGCTTTCTTT. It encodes CASSRMGQGNTEAFF.

As DNA, the CDR3 is TGTGCCAGCAGCTACGGGAGCACAGATACGCAGTATTTT. This gives the protein CASSYGSTDTQYF. This chain links TRBV9 with TRBJ2-3; D unclear. The CDR3 is 13 residues long. Germline lookup yields CDR1 SGDLS and CDR2 YYNGEE. V lost 4 bases and J 0 bases, leaving 6 bases between the germline ends. Together with reference TRBV9 and TRBJ2-3, the CDR3 gives the full variable domain: DSGVTQTPKHLITATGQRVTLRCSPRSGDLSVYWYQQSLDQGLQFLIQYYNGEERAKGNILERFSAQQFPDLHSELNLSSLELGDSALYFCASSYGSTDTQYFGPGTRLTVL.

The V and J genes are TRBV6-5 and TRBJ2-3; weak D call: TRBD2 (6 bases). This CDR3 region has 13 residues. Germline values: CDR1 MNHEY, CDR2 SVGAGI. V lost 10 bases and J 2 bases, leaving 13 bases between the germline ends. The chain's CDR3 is CATKRVPTDTQYF. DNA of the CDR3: TGTGCCACTAAGCGGGTTCCCACAGATACGCAGTATTTT.

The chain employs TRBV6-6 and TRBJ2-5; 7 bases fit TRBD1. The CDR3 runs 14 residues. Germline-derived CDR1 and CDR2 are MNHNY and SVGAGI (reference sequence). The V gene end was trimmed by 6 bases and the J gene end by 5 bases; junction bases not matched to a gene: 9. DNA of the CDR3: TGTGCCAGCAGCCTACTACAGGGGTGGGAGACCCAGTACTTC. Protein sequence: CASSLLQGWETQYF.

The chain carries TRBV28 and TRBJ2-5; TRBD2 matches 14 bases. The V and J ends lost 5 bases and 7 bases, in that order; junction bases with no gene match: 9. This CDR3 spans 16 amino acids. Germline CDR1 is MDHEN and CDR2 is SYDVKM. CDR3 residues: CASSLIGGLAGGTQYF. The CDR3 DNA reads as TGTGCCAGCAGTCTCATTGGAGGACTAGCGGGAGGGACCCAGTACTTC.

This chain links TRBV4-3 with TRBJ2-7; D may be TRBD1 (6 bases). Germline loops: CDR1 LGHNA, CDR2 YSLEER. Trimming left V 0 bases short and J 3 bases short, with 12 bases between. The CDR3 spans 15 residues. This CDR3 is CASSQDRARGYEQYF. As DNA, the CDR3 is TGCGCCAGCAGCCAAGATCGGGCCAGGGGCTACGAGCAGTACTTC.

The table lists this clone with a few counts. The CDR3 here is CASSSRGTSGTDTQYF. CDR3 nucleotide sequence: TGTGCCAGCAGCTCAAGGGGGACTAGCGGCACAGATACGCAGTATTTT. V is TRBV11-2 and J is TRBJ2-3; 10 positions match TRBD2. This CDR3 spans 16 amino acids. CDR1 and CDR2 from the germline V gene are SGHAT and FQNNGV. Losses at the gene ends were 4 bases for V and 1 base for J; bases not matched to a gene: 5.

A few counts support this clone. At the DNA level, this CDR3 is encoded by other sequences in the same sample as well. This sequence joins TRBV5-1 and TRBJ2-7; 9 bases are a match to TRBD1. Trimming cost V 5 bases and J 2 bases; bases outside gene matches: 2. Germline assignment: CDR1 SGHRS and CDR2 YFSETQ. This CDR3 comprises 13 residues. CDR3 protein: CASSRQGAYEQYF. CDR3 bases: TGCGCCAGCAGTCGACAGGGGGCCTACGAGCAGTACTTC. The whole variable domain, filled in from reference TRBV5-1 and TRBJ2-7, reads KAGVTQTPRYLIKTRGQQVTLSCSPISGHRSVSWYQQTPGQGLQFLFEYFSETQRNKGNFPGRFSGRQFSNSRSEMNVSTLELGDSALYLCASSRQGAYEQYFGPGTRLTVT.

This chain's CDR3 is CASSLTSADTQYF. CDR3 coding DNA: TGTGCCAGCAGCTTAACTAGCGCAGATACGCAGTATTTT. V gene TRBV11-3 combines with J gene TRBJ2-3, with TRBD2 matching 7 bases. J was trimmed by 4 bases and V by 2 bases; bases with no gene match: 0. Germline V CDR1 and CDR2: SGHNT, YENEEA. This CDR3 is built from 13 residues.

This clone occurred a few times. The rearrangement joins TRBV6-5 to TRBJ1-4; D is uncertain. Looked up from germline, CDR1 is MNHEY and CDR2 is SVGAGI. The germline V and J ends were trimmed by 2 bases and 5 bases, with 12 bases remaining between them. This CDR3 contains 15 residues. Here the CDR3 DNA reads TGTGCCAGCAGTTACCAAGCGGGTGGAAATGAAAAACTGTTTTTT. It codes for CASSYQAGGNEKLFF.

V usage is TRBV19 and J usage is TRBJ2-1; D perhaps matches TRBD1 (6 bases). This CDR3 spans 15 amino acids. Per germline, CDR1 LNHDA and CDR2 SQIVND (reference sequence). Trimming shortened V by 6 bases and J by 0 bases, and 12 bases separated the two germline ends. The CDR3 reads CASRPSGDSYNEQFF. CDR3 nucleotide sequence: TGTGCCAGTAGACCGTCAGGGGACTCCTACAATGAGCAGTTCTTC.

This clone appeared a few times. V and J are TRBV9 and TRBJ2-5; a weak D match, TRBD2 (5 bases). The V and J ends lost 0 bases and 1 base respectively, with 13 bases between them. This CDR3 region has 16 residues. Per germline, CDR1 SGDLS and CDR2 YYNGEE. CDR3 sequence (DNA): TGTGCCAGCAGCGTAGCGGACTCCTTAGTCCAAGAGACCCAGTACTTC. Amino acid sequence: CASSVADSLVQETQYF.

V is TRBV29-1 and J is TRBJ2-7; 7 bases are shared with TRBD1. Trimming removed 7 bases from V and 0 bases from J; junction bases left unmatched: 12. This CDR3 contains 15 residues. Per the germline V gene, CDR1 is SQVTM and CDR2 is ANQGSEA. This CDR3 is CSATRQGRNSYEQYF. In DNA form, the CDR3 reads TGCAGCGCTACCAGACAGGGCAGGAACTCCTACGAGCAGTACTTC.

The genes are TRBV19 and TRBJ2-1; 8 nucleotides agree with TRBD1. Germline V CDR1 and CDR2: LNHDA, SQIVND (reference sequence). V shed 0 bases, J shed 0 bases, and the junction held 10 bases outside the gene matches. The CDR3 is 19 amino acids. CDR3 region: CASSIEAGGAPSSYNEQFF. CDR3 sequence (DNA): TGTGCCAGTAGTATAGAGGCAGGGGGCGCCCCGAGCTCCTACAATGAGCAGTTCTTC.

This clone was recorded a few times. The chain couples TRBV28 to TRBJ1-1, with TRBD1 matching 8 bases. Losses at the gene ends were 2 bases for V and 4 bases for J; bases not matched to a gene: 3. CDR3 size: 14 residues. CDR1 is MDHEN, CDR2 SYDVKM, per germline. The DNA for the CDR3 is TGTGCCAGCAGTTTACACAGGGGGATCACTGAAGCTTTCTTT. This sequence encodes CASSLHRGITEAFF.

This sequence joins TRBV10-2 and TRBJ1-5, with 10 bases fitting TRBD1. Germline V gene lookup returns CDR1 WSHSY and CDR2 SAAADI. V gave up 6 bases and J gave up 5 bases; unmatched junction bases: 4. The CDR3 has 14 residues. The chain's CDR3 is CASSRTGGDQPQHF. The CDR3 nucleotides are TGCGCCAGCAGCCGGACAGGGGGGGATCAGCCCCAGCATTTT.